The present T cell receptor (beta chain) was sequenced within a study of blood T cell repertoires in COVID-19 (dated by TCRdb to 2020 to 2021). General notes on the study: Samples from collaborators originated in the United States, Italy and Spain and spanned both the acute and convalescent phases of COVID-19. Samples came from the ongoing ImmuneRACE study (first 160 participants) plus 1,254 subjects from 6 global collaborators. Sample metadata almost always included a de-identified subject ID, COVID-19 status, age in years and sex. Where available, HLA class I and class II types were obtained from metadata supplied by the sample provider rather than from assay-based typing. Deeply sampled blood TCRbeta repertoires from subjects exposed to, actively infected with, or recovered from COVID-19 were included in the dataset. The repertoires were released in a freely available public database meant as a resource for research on the immune response to SARS-CoV-2. The material from the prospective study consisted of cDNA or gDNA derived from T cells, B-cell-depleted T cells, or PBMCs. Study-wide conclusions, independent of this receptor: Clinical and demographic metadata were provided uncurated, with the amount varying by source and participant.

TCRbeta CDR3 regions were amplified from genomic DNA using the immunoSEQ Assay, a bias-controlled multiplex PCR. As for the authors' bioinformatics: The number of nucleated cells in each sample was estimated by amplification of reference gene primers within the assay. To quantify the absolute abundance of each unique TCRbeta CDR3 rearrangement, sequence reads were collapsed and filtered. For each sample, productive Simpson clonality was calculated as the square root of Simpson's diversity index over productive rearrangements. TCRdb holds this immuneACCESS table with in-frame rearrangements only. Some clones are missing; in checked studies, unresolved V genes explain under half, and the rest has no known cause. V and J calls and clone size are those listed in that table; D and trimming were worked out from the DNA. Present in this sample are about 120,000 clones, 88% of which were seen just once. The leading ten clones occupy roughly 1% of the sample.

CDR1 MNHEY and CDR2 SMNVEV are derived from the germline V gene (reference sequence). Clipping removes 5 bases from V and 9 bases from J, with 15 as the unmatched junction base count. The CDR3, from cysteine to phenylalanine, totals 16 residues. Of the read, only the CDR3 DNA is kept; its 48 bases are in frame from base 1. Collaborating institutions collected whole blood in K2EDTA tubes following their own protocols. Collaborator samples were shipped for TCRbeta analysis as frozen whole blood, isolated PBMCs, or DNA extracted from either sample type. A remark on this clone: What antigen it recognizes has not been identified. No much larger clone exists at a distance of one base, and base qualities are not known.

This receptor was taken from a woman aged 45 to 65 with active or convalescent COVID-19. Recombination connected TRBV27 to TRBJ2-1; 8 bases in the middle match TRBD2. Source material: peripheral blood. The CDR3 reads as follows: CASSPTLAALAGEQFF. The DNA is TGTGCCAGCAGTCCAACACTAGCGGCCCTCGCCGGTGAGCAGTTCTTC.